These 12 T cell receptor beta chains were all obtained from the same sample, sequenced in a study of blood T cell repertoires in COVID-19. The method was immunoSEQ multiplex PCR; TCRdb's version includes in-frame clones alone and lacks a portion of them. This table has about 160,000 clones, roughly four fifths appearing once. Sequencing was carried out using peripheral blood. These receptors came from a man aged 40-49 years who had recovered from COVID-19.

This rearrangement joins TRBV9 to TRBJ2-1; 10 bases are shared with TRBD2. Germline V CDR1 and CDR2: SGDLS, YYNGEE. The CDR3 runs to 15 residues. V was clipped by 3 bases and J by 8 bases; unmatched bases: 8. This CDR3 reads CASSGPVLAGDEQFF. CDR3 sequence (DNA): TGTGCCAGCAGCGGACCTGTCCTAGCGGGAGATGAGCAGTTCTTC.

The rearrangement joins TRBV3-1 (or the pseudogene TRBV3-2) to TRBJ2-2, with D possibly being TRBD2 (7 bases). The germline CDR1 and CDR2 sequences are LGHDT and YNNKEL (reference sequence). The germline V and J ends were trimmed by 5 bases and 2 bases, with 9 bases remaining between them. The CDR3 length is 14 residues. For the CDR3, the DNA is TGTGCCAGCAGCTGGGGGGGCAACACCGGGGAGCTGTTTTTT. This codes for CASSWGGNTGELFF.

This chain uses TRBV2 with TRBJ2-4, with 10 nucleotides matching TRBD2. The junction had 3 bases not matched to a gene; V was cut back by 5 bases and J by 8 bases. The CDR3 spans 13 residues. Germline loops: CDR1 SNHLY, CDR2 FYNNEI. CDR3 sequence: CASSTGTSDIQYF. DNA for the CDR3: TGTGCCAGCAGTACCGGGACTAGCGACATTCAGTACTTC.

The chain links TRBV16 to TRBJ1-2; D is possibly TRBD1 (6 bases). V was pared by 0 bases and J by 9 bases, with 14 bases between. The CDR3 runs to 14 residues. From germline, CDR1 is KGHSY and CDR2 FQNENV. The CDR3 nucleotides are TGTGCCAGCAGCCAATCTGGGCAGGGGTATAGCTACACCTTC. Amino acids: CASSQSGQGYSYTF.

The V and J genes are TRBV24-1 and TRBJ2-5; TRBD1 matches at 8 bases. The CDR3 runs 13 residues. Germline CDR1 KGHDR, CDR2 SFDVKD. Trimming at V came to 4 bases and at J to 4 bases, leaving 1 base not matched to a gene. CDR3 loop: CATSEDRVETQYF. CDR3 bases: TGTGCCACCAGTGAGGACAGGGTAGAGACCCAGTACTTC.

As DNA, the CDR3 is TGTGCCAGCAGTTTGGGGCGGGGCTACACCTTC. Translating it yields CASSLGRGYTF. The chain combines TRBV27 with TRBJ1-2; weak D call: TRBD1 (5 bases). Between the trimmed V and J ends, which lost 3 bases and 8 bases, there was a span of 7 bases. This CDR3 comprises 11 residues. CDR1 and CDR2 from the germline V gene are MNHEY and SMNVEV (reference sequence).

The CDR3 DNA is TGTGCCAGCAGTAAACCAGTAAGGGGAGAGACCCAGTACTTC. Amino acid sequence: CASSKPVRGETQYF. The chain is built from TRBV7-2 and TRBJ2-5; a weak D match, TRBD1 (5 bases). V was clipped by 6 bases and J by 4 bases, with 15 bases between them. Per germline, CDR1 SGHTA and CDR2 FQGNSA. The CDR3 is 14 residues long.

The CDR3 DNA reads as TGTGCCACCAGTAGCGGGAGAAGTGAGCAGTTCTTC. This encodes CATSSGRSEQFF. The chain joins TRBV24-1 to TRBJ2-1, with 8 bases matching TRBD2. The germline V gene encodes CDR1 KGHDR and CDR2 SFDVKD. The CDR3 loop spans 12 amino acids. Trimming removed 6 bases from V and 9 bases from J; junction bases left unmatched: 3.

DNA of the CDR3: TGCGCCAGCAGCCAAGATCCCACAGGGGGCTTGGGTGAGCAGTTCTTC. As protein: CASSQDPTGGLGEQFF. The V gene is TRBV4-3, the J gene TRBJ2-1; the match to TRBD1 covers 9 bases. With 0 bases clipped from V and 9 bases from J, the junction kept 9 bases outside the gene matches. The germline V gene encodes CDR1 LGHNA and CDR2 YSLEER. The CDR3 spans 16 residues.

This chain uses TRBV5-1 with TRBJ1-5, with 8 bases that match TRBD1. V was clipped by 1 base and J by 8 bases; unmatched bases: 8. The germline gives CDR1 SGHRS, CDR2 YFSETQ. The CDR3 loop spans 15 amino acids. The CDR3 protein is CASSLSTGVGEPQHF. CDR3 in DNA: TGCGCCAGCAGCTTGTCGACAGGGGTTGGTGAGCCCCAGCATTTT.

The CDR3 DNA reads as TGTGCCAGCAGCCACGGACTAGCGGGAGTCCTGTTCTTC. Translated, it gives CASSHGLAGVLFF. The chain employs TRBV14 and TRBJ2-1; 13 positions match TRBD2. This CDR3 contains 13 residues. The germline CDR1 and CDR2 sequences are SGHDN and FVKESK. The J segment lost 15 bases and the V segment lost 3 bases, leaving 5 bases of the junction unmatched.

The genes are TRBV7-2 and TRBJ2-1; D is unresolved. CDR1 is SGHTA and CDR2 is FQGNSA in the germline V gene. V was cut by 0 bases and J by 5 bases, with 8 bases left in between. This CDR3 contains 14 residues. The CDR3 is CASSLARANNEQFF. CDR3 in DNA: TGTGCCAGCAGCTTAGCGCGAGCGAACAATGAGCAGTTCTTC.